This T cell receptor (beta chain) was documented in a study of regulatory T cells in long-lasting Graves disease. CDR3-region Arm-PCR and iRepertoire HTBI primers produced the TCR beta libraries. TCRdb re-derived calls from the multiplex PCR reads in MiXCR, one entry per CDR3 protein. The top ten clones hold under 50% of a sample with more than 650,000 distinct CDR3 sequences, about 32% of them seen once. Sample time point: persistent/refractory GD, antithyroid drugs over 5 years with positive TRAb. PBMCs were the source of the RNA used for TCR sequencing. Germline CDR1 reads MNHGY; CDR2 reads SVAAGI. Deletions cut 4 bases from V and 0 bases from J, with 13 bases between. The CDR3 has 16 residues.

The source was peripheral blood mononuclear cells (PBMCs), collected when the disease was refractory, from a patient treated with antithyroid drugs. The V and J genes are TRBV6-9 and TRBJ1-3; D is uncertain. The TCR sequence derives from a female donor with Graves disease. The CDR3 region has the DNA TGTGCCAGCAGTTTCGGACTGGGAAGCTCTGGAAACACCATATATTTT. This codes for CASSFGLGSSGNTIYF.